A selection of T cell receptor beta chains follows, all from one sample in a study of beta chain features in type 1 diabetes. Libraries were prepared by immunoSEQ multiplex PCR; TCRdb keeps only in-frame clonotypes and omits some of them. Among about 930,000 clones listed, about a sixth were seen once. Input material: naive CD4+ T cells from blood. The receptors were gathered from a woman younger than 35 in good health. CDR3s include the opening cysteine and the closing phenylalanine or tryptophan. Fields, in order: D gene, J gene, V gene, clone size, CDR3 protein, CDR3 DNA. The D gene is left open where the match is weak. Rows may omit the clone size; those that give it use once, few, many or a size class.

>NA|TRBJ2-1|TRBV9|NA
CASSEDYNEQFF
TGTGCCAGCAGTGAAGACTACAATGAGCAGTTCTTC
>NA|TRBJ2-1|TRBV21-1|NA
CASIGGSWNNEQFF
TGTGCCAGCATCGGCGGGAGTTGGAACAATGAGCAGTTCTTC
>TRBD2|TRBJ2-7|TRBV27|NA
CASRRLAQSSYEQYF
TGTGCCAGCAGACGACTAGCACAGAGCTCCTACGAGCAGTACTTC
>NA|TRBJ2-2|TRBV18|few
CASSPGRNTGELFF
TGTGCCAGCTCACCGGGGCGGAACACCGGGGAGCTGTTTTTT
>NA|TRBJ2-2|TRBV27|few
CASSFRVTGTGELFF
TGTGCCAGCTCCTTCCGAGTGACTGGCACCGGGGAGCTGTTTTTT
>TRBD1|TRBJ1-1|TRBV11-2|NA
CASSGALQGRHNF
TGTGCCAGCAGCGGAGCTTTACAGGGGCGCCACAATTTT
>NA|TRBJ2-1|TRBV7-2|few
CASSLARAYNEQFF
TGTGCCAGCAGCTTAGCGCGGGCCTACAATGAGCAGTTCTTC
>NA|TRBJ2-1|TRBV18|few
CASSPVLASYNEQFF
TGTGCCAGCTCACCAGTCCTAGCGAGCTACAATGAGCAGTTCTTC
>NA|TRBJ1-1|TRBV18|NA
CASSPTGASEAFF
TGTGCCAGCTCACCGACAGGCGCGTCTGAAGCTTTCTTT
>NA|TRBJ2-7|TRBV4-3|NA
CASSQDLDNYEQYF
TGCGCCAGCAGCCAAGATCTAGACAACTACGAGCAGTACTTC
>NA|TRBJ1-3|TRBV10-3|NA
CAISHNPQGSGNTIYF
TGTGCCATCAGTCATAACCCTCAGGGGTCTGGAAACACCATATATTTT
>TRBD2|TRBJ2-3|TRBV4-2|NA
CASSAAGGGTDTQYF
TGTGCCAGCAGCGCCGCGGGGGGAGGCACAGATACGCAGTATTTT
>NA|TRBJ1-1|TRBV5-1|few
CASSFSGNTEAFF
TGCGCCAGCAGCTTTTCAGGGAACACTGAAGCTTTCTTT
>TRBD2|TRBJ2-7|TRBV5-1|NA
CASSRGTSGAYEQYF
TGCGCCAGCAGCCGAGGGACTAGCGGGGCCTACGAGCAGTACTTC
>TRBD2|TRBJ2-6|TRBV7-8|few
CASSSKASGSSGANVLTF
TGTGCCAGCAGCTCTAAGGCTAGCGGAAGCTCTGGGGCCAACGTCCTGACTTTC
>NA|TRBJ2-1|TRBV7-6|NA
CASSLRQGGGPNEQFF
TGTGCCAGCAGCTTACGGCAGGGGGGAGGGCCCAATGAGCAGTTCTTC
>NA|TRBJ2-4|TRBV10-3|many
CAISGGNIQYF
TGTGCCATCAGTGGCGGTAACATTCAGTACTTC
>TRBD2|TRBJ2-1|TRBV18|NA
CASPPGLVDNEQFF
TGTGCCAGCCCACCGGGACTAGTTGACAATGAGCAGTTCTTC
>NA|TRBJ2-7|TRBV7-9|few
CASSYRSNYEQYF
TGTGCCAGCAGCTACAGGAGCAACTACGAGCAGTACTTC
>NA|TRBJ2-4|TRBV14|many
CASSQAAKNIQYF
TGTGCCAGCAGCCAAGCGGCCAAAAACATTCAGTACTTC
>TRBD1|TRBJ1-5|TRBV7-2|few
CASSLNMAGGPQHF
TGTGCCAGCAGCTTAAATATGGCAGGGGGGCCCCAGCATTTT
>NA|TRBJ2-3|TRBV27|few
CASRTRTDTQYF
TGTGCCAGCAGAACTCGCACAGATACGCAGTATTTT
>NA|TRBJ2-5|TRBV18|NA
CASSPYQRQETQYF
TGTGCCAGCTCGCCCTATCAACGACAAGAGACCCAGTACTTC
>TRBD2|TRBJ2-1|TRBV18|few
CASSILAGGWNEQFF
TGTGCCAGCTCCATTCTAGCGGGAGGCTGGAATGAGCAGTTCTTC
>TRBD2|TRBJ2-1|TRBV5-1|NA
CASSRTSGSYNEQFF
TGCGCCAGCAGCCGTACTAGCGGGAGCTACAATGAGCAGTTCTTC
>NA|TRBJ2-7|TRBV11-2|NA
CASSDTYEQYF
TGTGCCAGTTCTGACACCTACGAGCAGTACTTC
>TRBD1|TRBJ2-7|TRBV27|few
CATKVTGTYEQYF
TGTGCCACCAAGGTGACAGGGACCTACGAGCAGTACTTC
>NA|TRBJ1-5|TRBV6-4|NA
CASSEGGGQPQHF
TGTGCCAGCAGTGAAGGGGGTGGTCAGCCCCAGCATTTT
>TRBD1|TRBJ1-4|TRBV2|NA
CASMSSEGQGNEKLFF
TGTGCCAGCATGTCTTCCGAGGGACAGGGTAATGAAAAACTGTTTTTT
>NA|TRBJ1-5|TRBV7-2|NA
CASSLSRNQPQHF
TGTGCCAGCAGCTTAAGTCGTAATCAGCCCCAGCATTTT
>TRBD1|TRBJ1-2|TRBV2|few
CASSVQGYGYTF
TGTGCCAGCAGTGTACAGGGGTATGGCTACACCTTC
>NA|TRBJ1-4|TRBV4-3|few
CASSQEGGRYEKLFF
TGCGCCAGCAGCCAAGAAGGGGGGCGTTATGAAAAACTGTTTTTT
>NA|TRBJ1-5|TRBV19|NA
CASSNTGNQPQHF
TGTGCCAGTAGTAACACAGGGAATCAGCCCCAGCATTTT
>NA|TRBJ1-1|TRBV7-9|few
CASSLGRRGDTEAFF
TGTGCCAGCAGCTTAGGAAGACGCGGTGACACTGAAGCTTTCTTT
>NA|TRBJ2-3|TRBV7-2|NA
CASSLGVGTQYF
TGTGCCAGCAGCTTAGGGGTGGGTACGCAGTATTTT
>TRBD2|TRBJ2-7|TRBV7-2|few
CASSTQTSGSFYSYEQYF
TGTGCCAGCAGCACCCAAACTAGCGGGAGCTTTTATTCCTACGAGCAGTACTTC
>NA|TRBJ2-5|TRBV28|NA
CASSTESAGTQYF
TGTGCCAGCAGTACCGAGAGCGCGGGGACCCAGTACTTC
>TRBD2|TRBJ2-2|TRBV7-2|NA
CASSLTSGRPAGELLF
TGTGCCAGCAGCCTTACTAGCGGGAGACCGGCCGGGGAGCTGCTTTTT
>TRBD1|TRBJ1-5|TRBV7-2|NA
CASSLGDRGSQHF
TGTGCCAGCAGCTTAGGGGACAGGGGGTCCCAGCATTTT
>TRBD1|TRBJ2-7|TRBV28|few
CASSSGTGLYEQYF
TGTGCCAGCAGTTCCGGGACAGGGCTGTACGAGCAGTACTTC
>NA|TRBJ1-1|TRBV4-3|NA
CASSHAIYRLPNTEAFF
TGCGCCAGCAGCCATGCCATTTACAGGTTGCCGAACACTGAAGCTTTCTTT
>NA|TRBJ1-1|TRBV7-9|NA
CASSFLAEAFF
TGTGCCAGCAGCTTCCTCGCTGAAGCTTTCTTT
>NA|TRBJ1-1|TRBV19|few
CASSLTALNTEAFF
TGTGCCAGTAGCCTGACAGCGTTGAACACTGAAGCTTTCTTT
>TRBD1|TRBJ1-2|TRBV4-2|few
CASSQDFQTKHRGWYGYTF
TGTGCCAGCAGCCAAGACTTTCAAACCAAACACAGGGGATGGTATGGCTACACCTTC
>NA|TRBJ2-5|TRBV28|NA
CASRNRETQYF
TGTGCCAGCCGGAATCGTGAGACCCAGTACTTC
>TRBD2|TRBJ2-1|TRBV18|NA
CASSQTPGGPKDEQFF
TGTGCCAGCTCACAAACTCCGGGAGGGCCGAAAGATGAGCAGTTCTTC
>TRBD1|TRBJ2-4|TRBV4-2|NA
CASSVGQGLAKNIQYF
TGTGCCAGCAGCGTAGGACAGGGGTTAGCCAAAAACATTCAGTACTTC
>NA|TRBJ2-5|TRBV6-5|few
CASSYSSGFRETQYF
TGTGCCAGCAGTTACTCGAGTGGGTTCAGGGAGACCCAGTACTTC
>TRBD2|TRBJ2-1|TRBV7-9|NA
CASSPPSLAGGYNEQFF
TGTGCCAGCAGCCCCCCCAGTCTAGCGGGGGGCTACAATGAGCAGTTCTTC
>NA|TRBJ2-3|TRBV7-2|few
CASSLWGTDTQYF
TGTGCCAGCAGCTTGTGGGGCACAGATACGCAGTATTTT
>TRBD2|TRBJ2-3|TRBV9|few
CASSVELFSGSRADTQYF
TGTGCCAGCAGCGTAGAGTTGTTCAGCGGGAGTCGGGCAGATACGCAGTATTTT
>TRBD1|TRBJ1-1|TRBV7-9|NA
CASSLGYRGGGQGTEAFF
TGTGCCAGCAGCTTAGGTTACAGGGGTGGGGGTCAGGGCACTGAAGCTTTCTTT
>TRBD2|TRBJ2-3|TRBV28|few
CASSLWGGSFGDTQYF
TGTGCCAGCAGTTTATGGGGAGGGAGTTTTGGAGATACGCAGTATTTT
>NA|TRBJ2-7|TRBV21-1|NA
CASSKADSYEQYF
TGTGCCAGCAGCAAAGCAGACAGCTACGAGCAGTACTTC
>TRBD2|TRBJ2-3|TRBV11-2|NA
CASSLAKASGSDTQYF
TGTGCCAGCAGCTTAGCAAAGGCTAGCGGGAGTGATACGCAGTATTTT